Listed below are T cell receptor beta chains from one sample, sequenced in a study of a mutant IDH1 vaccine in newly diagnosed glioma. Using immunoSEQ multiplex PCR, the repertoire was profiled, and TCRdb retains in-frame clones only, with some absent. The sample contains tens of thousands of clones, roughly four fifths of which appear only once. Their antigens remain unidentified. The sample here was PBMCs, taken from a glioma patient whose treatment included an IDH1 peptide vaccine. All receptors come from a man aged 35-49 years with glioma. Both conserved end residues are part of each CDR3. D genes are given only for firm matches. Expanded clones get a size class; other rows say once, few or many, or leave the size out.

cdr3_aa | cdr3_nt | d_call | j_call | v_call | clone_size | cdr3_length
CASSWGRAGELFF | TGTGCCAGCAGCTGGGGTCGGGCCGGGGAGCTGTTTTTT | . | TRBJ2-2 | TRBV13 | . | 13
CASSLFGNEAFF | TGTGCCAGCAGCTTGTTTGGGAACGAAGCTTTCTTT | . | TRBJ1-1 | TRBV5-8 | . | 12
CASIYGEQFF | TGTGCCAGCATATACGGCGAGCAGTTCTTC | . | TRBJ2-1 | TRBV2 | . | 10
CASSEGGTVGQPQHF | TGTGCCAGCAGTGAAGGAGGCACGGTGGGACAGCCCCAGCATTTT | . | TRBJ1-5 | TRBV2 | . | 15
CASSYTGSGNTIYF | TGTGCCAGCAGCTACACGGGCTCTGGAAACACCATATATTTT | . | TRBJ1-3 | TRBV11-2 | . | 14
CASSESEEANEQFF | TGCGCCAGCAGTGAGTCGGAGGAGGCCAATGAGCAGTTCTTC | . | TRBJ2-1 | TRBV10-1 | . | 14
CASSEDLQETQYF | TGTGCCAGCAGTGAGGACTTACAAGAGACCCAGTACTTC | . | TRBJ2-5 | TRBV6-1 | . | 13
CASSPPLGNTEAFF | TGTGCCAGCTCACCACCGTTGGGGAACACTGAAGCTTTCTTT | . | TRBJ1-1 | TRBV18 | few | 14
CASSTDTWGEKLFF | TGTGCCAGCAGTACCGACACTTGGGGGGAAAAACTGTTTTTT | . | TRBJ1-4 | TRBV6-6 | . | 14
CASSVDGPYGYTF | TGTGCCAGCAGCGTAGACGGACCCTATGGCTACACCTTC | . | TRBJ1-2 | TRBV9 | . | 13
CASSLSGGEETQYF | TGTGCCAGCAGCCTTAGTGGAGGGGAAGAGACCCAGTACTTC | . | TRBJ2-5 | TRBV27 | . | 14
CASNLRGSGNQPQHF | TGTGCCAGCAACTTACGGGGGTCCGGCAATCAGCCCCAGCATTTT | . | TRBJ1-5 | TRBV11-2 | . | 15
CASSADRQPQHF | TGTGCCAGCAGTGCTGACAGACAGCCCCAGCATTTT | . | TRBJ1-5 | TRBV2 | . | 12
CASSPPTLSSYNEQFF | TGTGCCAGCTCACCACCGACTCTAAGCTCCTACAATGAGCAGTTCTTC | . | TRBJ2-1 | TRBV18 | . | 16
CASSLGDLRSYNEQFF | TGCGCCAGCAGCTTGGGGGACTTACGCTCCTACAATGAGCAGTTCTTC | . | TRBJ2-1 | TRBV5-1 | . | 16
CASRRTGGDEKLFF | TGTGCCAGTAGGAGGACAGGGGGGGACGAAAAACTGTTTTTT | TRBD1 | TRBJ1-4 | TRBV19 | . | 14
CASSSGRLGLAGKPNTGELFF | TGTGCCAGCAGCTCCGGTAGGTTAGGACTAGCGGGGAAACCGAACACCGGGGAGCTGTTTTTT | TRBD2 | TRBJ2-2 | TRBV7-8 | . | 21
CASSPFDNEQFF | TGCGCCAGCAGCCCGTTCGATAATGAGCAGTTCTTC | . | TRBJ2-1 | TRBV10-2 | . | 12
CSILDGYTF | TGCAGCATCCTGGACGGCTACACCTTC | . | TRBJ1-2 | TRBV29-1 | few | 9
CSVRGLAGDTGELFF | TGCAGCGTCCGTGGACTAGCGGGAGACACCGGGGAGCTGTTTTTT | TRBD2 | TRBJ2-2 | TRBV29-1 | . | 15